This T cell receptor beta chain was profiled in a study of response to subunit inactivated influenza vaccine. General observations from the study: The authors offered the suggestion that each seasonal influenza vaccination recruits few new T cells.

In this sample, this clonotype turned up a few times. Its target is not known. The CDR3 covers 13 residues. The ends were cut back, 5 bases at V and 10 bases at J, with 12 bases in the middle. TCRdb used MiXCR to reprocess the RT-PCR reads, holding one entry per CDR3 protein. The table has a few hundred thousand distinct CDR3 sequences, 14% seen once. The starting material was PBMCs from blood, obtained about 13 days after vaccination. The rearrangement joins TRBV12-3 or TRBV12-4 to TRBJ1-6; D is ambiguous. This sequence originates from a man aged 50 to 59 who received an inactivated influenza vaccine. In DNA, the CDR3 is TGTGCCAGCAGTGACGCGGGCAGCTCACCCCTCCACTTT. Its translation: CASSDAGSSPLHF.